The 17 T cell receptor beta chains in this list originate from one sample, sequenced in a study of response to subunit inactivated influenza vaccine. One entry per CDR3 protein results from TCRdb running MiXCR on the RT-PCR reads. In the table there are some 850,000 distinct CDR3 sequences, less than 20% of which are singletons. The material was PBMCs from blood, obtained around 5 days after vaccination. The receptors were sampled from a man aged 45 to 65 who received an inactivated influenza vaccine.

The chain links TRBV5-1 to TRBJ2-1; 8 nucleotides agree with TRBD2. Trimming removed 0 bases from V and 7 bases from J; junction bases left unmatched: 9. Germline-derived CDR1 and CDR2 are SGHRS and YFSETQ. CDR3 size: 16 residues. CDR3 sequence (DNA): TGCGCCAGCAGCTTGGCCCTGGCGGGAGGAGGAAATGAGCAGTTCTTC. The encoded protein is CASSLALAGGGNEQFF.

This clonotype was seen a handful of times. The rearrangement links TRBV6-5 to TRBJ2-7; TRBD1 agrees at 9 bases. V was pared by 0 bases and J by 5 bases, with 2 bases of the junction left unmatched. Germline CDR1 and CDR2: MNHEY and SVGAGI. There are 14 residues in the CDR3. The CDR3 bases are TGTGCCAGCAGTTACTCGGACAGGGGCCACGAGCAGTACTTC. This encodes CASSYSDRGHEQYF.

This chain connects TRBV18 to TRBJ2-1; D is possibly TRBD2 (6 bases). V lost 5 bases and J lost 8, with 16 bases in between. CDR1 is KGHSH, CDR2 LQKENI, per germline. The CDR3 totals 14 residues. CDR3 sequence reads: CASSGRDAPYEQFF. In DNA form, the CDR3 reads TGTGCCAGCTCAGGGCGGGACGCCCCATATGAGCAGTTCTTC.

This clonotype was detected a few times. The chain uses TRBV11-2 and TRBJ2-5; TRBD1 might be the D (6 bases). CDR3 length: 17 residues. The V and J ends lost 5 bases and 2 bases respectively, with 21 bases between them. Per germline, CDR1 SGHAT and CDR2 FQNNGV. DNA of the CDR3: TGTGCCAGCAGCACCCCCTGGGCGCAGGGGCAACAAGAGACCCAGTACTTC. Residues: CASSTPWAQGQQETQYF.

In its sample, this clonotype was seen a few times. The CDR3 loop reads CAKYDRGSLAGELFF. CDR3 sequence (DNA): TGTGCCAAGTACGACAGGGGGTCCCTCGCCGGGGAGCTGTTTTTT. The chain combines TRBV10-3 with TRBJ2-2, with TRBD1 matching over 9 bases. The V segment lost 10 bases and the J segment 6 bases; nucleotides outside the gene matches: 12. The CDR3 covers 15 residues. CDR1 and CDR2 (germline): ENHRY, SYGVKD.

CDR3 bases: TGTGCCAGCAGCAAGGGCCTAGCGGGAGGTAATGAGCAGTTCTTC. This sequence encodes CASSKGLAGGNEQFF. V is TRBV5-4 and J is TRBJ2-1, with 11 bases that match TRBD2. In germline, CDR1 is SGHNT, CDR2 YYREEE (reference sequence). With 4 bases clipped from V and 7 bases from J, the junction kept 7 bases outside the gene matches. This CDR3 has 15 residues.

This clonotype showed up just a few times. This CDR3 reads CASSPHRLETQYF. The CDR3 DNA follows: TGTGCCAGCAGCCCCCACCGATTAGAGACCCAGTACTTC. The gene calls are TRBV7-2 and TRBJ2-5; D is ambiguous. The V and J ends lost 5 bases and 4 bases respectively, with 11 bases between them. This CDR3 has 13 amino acids. Germline CDR1 SGHTA, CDR2 FQGNSA.

V usage is TRBV4-1 and J usage is TRBJ1-5; D call uncertain. This CDR3 has 15 amino acids. Trimming left V 1 base short and J 5 bases short, with 12 bases between. CDR1 MGHRA and CDR2 YSYEKL come from the germline V gene. The CDR3 reads CASSQGQTDYQPQHF. Here the CDR3 DNA reads TGCGCCAGCAGCCAAGGTCAGACTGACTATCAGCCCCAGCATTTT.

This clonotype has just a few counts. The chain joins TRBV6-1 to TRBJ1-6; D gene ambiguous. Trimming took 5 bases from V and 5 from J, leaving 13 bases between them. Germline assignment: CDR1 MNHNS and CDR2 SASEGT. There are 15 residues in the CDR3. This CDR3 is CASSPSKRDNSPLHF. DNA of the CDR3: TGTGCCAGCAGTCCTTCAAAAAGGGATAATTCACCCCTCCACTTT.

This clonotype has at least ten counts. The J gene is TRBJ1-5, the V gene TRBV4-2, with a weak D call TRBD1 (6 bases). The CDR3 spans 17 residues. Looked up from germline, CDR1 is LGHNA and CDR2 is YNFKEQ. V dropped 0 bases and J dropped 4 bases, with 16 bases sitting between them. CDR3 DNA: TGTGCCAGCAGCCAAGAATTGGGGGCTCAAGGAAATCAGCCCCAGCATTTT. Translating gives CASSQELGAQGNQPQHF.

The rearrangement joins TRBV18 to TRBJ1-2; D is undetermined. The CDR3 totals 16 residues. Per germline, CDR1 KGHSH and CDR2 LQKENI. Trimming removed 0 bases at V and 0 bases at J, with 11 bases between. The CDR3 protein is CASSPPNTATNYGYTF. The CDR3 DNA reads TGTGCCAGCTCACCACCGAATACAGCGACTAACTATGGCTACACCTTC.

This clonotype was counted between two and nine times. The genes are TRBV5-1 and TRBJ1-3, with unresolved D. V shed 5 bases and J shed 3 bases, with 12 bases lying between them. Per germline, CDR1 SGHRS and CDR2 YFSETQ. The CDR3 has 14 residues. In DNA form, the CDR3 reads TGCGCCAGCAGTCGGTCTGGAATTGGAAACACCATATATTTT. Translated: CASSRSGIGNTIYF.

The chain recombines TRBV12-3 or TRBV12-4 with TRBJ2-7; no definite D call. This CDR3 is built from 15 residues. Trimming cost V 7 bases and J 3 bases, with 19 bases left between them. As DNA, the CDR3 is TGTGCCAGCACCCTACTCCCCCGGCAGTTCTACGAGCAGTACTTC. It specifies CASTLLPRQFYEQYF.

This clonotype was picked up a small number of times. The V gene is TRBV7-9, the J gene TRBJ1-1; D gene uncertain. V lost 4 bases and J lost 3, with 12 bases in between. This CDR3 has 14 residues. The germline V gene has CDR1 SEHNR and CDR2 FQNEAQ (reference sequence). The CDR3 here is CASSSVAVDTEAFF. As DNA, the CDR3 is TGTGCCAGCAGCTCCGTAGCGGTAGACACTGAAGCTTTCTTT. The variable domain in full, with the rest retrieved from reference TRBV7-9 and TRBJ1-1, is DTGVSQNPRHKITKRGQNVTFRCDPISEHNRLYWYRQTLGQGPEFLTYFQNEAQLEKSRLLSDRFSAERPKGSFSTLEIQRTEQGDSAMYLCASSSVAVDTEAFFGQGTRLTVV.

The chain combines TRBV30 with TRBJ2-3; 10 nucleotides line up with TRBD2. J gave up 1 base and V 0 bases, and 4 bases lay outside the gene matches. The CDR3 has 16 residues. Germline CDR1 and CDR2: GTSNPN and SVGIG (reference sequence). CDR3 DNA: TGTGCCTGGAGTGTACCAGCGGGGGGGCGCACAGATACGCAGTATTTT. The encoded protein is CAWSVPAGGRTDTQYF.

The chain has TRBV11-3 and TRBJ2-1; 8 nucleotides match TRBD1. The CDR3 extends over 17 amino acids. Trimming cost V 2 bases and J 7 bases; bases outside gene matches: 13. Per germline, CDR1 SGHNT and CDR2 YENEEA. CDR3 sequence reads: CASSLRPGTGLSNEQFF. The CDR3 nucleotides read TGTGCCAGCAGCTTACGTCCCGGGACAGGTCTGAGTAATGAGCAGTTCTTC.

This clonotype was picked up many times. This chain links TRBV12-3 or TRBV12-4 with TRBJ2-1; D remains ambiguous. Trimming shortened V by 5 bases and J by 7 bases, and 9 bases separated the two germline ends. The CDR3 runs 12 residues. The CDR3 loop reads CASSPIGNEQFF. In DNA, the CDR3 is TGTGCCAGCAGTCCCATCGGGAATGAGCAGTTCTTC.